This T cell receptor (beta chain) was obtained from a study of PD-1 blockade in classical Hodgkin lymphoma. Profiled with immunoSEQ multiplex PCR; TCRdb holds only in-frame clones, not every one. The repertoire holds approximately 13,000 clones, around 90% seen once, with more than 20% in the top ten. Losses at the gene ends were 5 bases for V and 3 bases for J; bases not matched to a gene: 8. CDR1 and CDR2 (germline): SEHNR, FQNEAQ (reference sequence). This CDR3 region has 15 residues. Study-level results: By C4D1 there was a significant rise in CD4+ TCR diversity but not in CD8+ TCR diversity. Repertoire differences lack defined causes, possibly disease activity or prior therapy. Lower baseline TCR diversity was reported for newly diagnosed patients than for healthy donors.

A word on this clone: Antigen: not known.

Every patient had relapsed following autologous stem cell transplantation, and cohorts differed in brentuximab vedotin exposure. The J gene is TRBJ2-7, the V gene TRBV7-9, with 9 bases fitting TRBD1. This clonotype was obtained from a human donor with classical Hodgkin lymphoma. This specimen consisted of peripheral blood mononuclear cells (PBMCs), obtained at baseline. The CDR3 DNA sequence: TGTGCCAGCAGCCACGGGACAGGGCAAGGCTACGAGCAGTACTTC. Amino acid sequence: CASSHGTGQGYEQYF. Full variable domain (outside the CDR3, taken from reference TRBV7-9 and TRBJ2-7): DTGVSQNPRHKITKRGQNVTFRCDPISEHNRLYWYRQTLGQGPEFLTYFQNEAQLEKSRLLSDRFSAERPKGSFSTLEIQRTEQGDSAMYLCASSHGTGQGYEQYFGPGTRLTVT.